The clone carrying this T cell receptor (beta chain) showed up many times. Its target is not known. This sample is part of a study of blood T cells in healthy people across ages. In the study overall: When template switching was applied, about one barcoded beta molecule was captured per two T cells. Whole-study results and caveats: Researchers deemed the diversity estimates from one million T cells underestimates.

The length of the CDR3 is 16 residues. Per germline, CDR1 MGHRA and CDR2 YSYEKL. V lost 6 bases and J 0 bases, leaving 12 bases between the germline ends. The sample providers were healthy Caucasian people from Russia, aged about 6 to 90. Total RNA amounts of at least 5.5 micrograms were extracted per sample. Through a sample-barcoded 5' primer and a J-beta primer mix, a second PCR was run for about 6 to 11 cycles. TCRdb fed the 5' RACE reads into MiXCR, producing one record per CDR3 protein. Of fewer than 800,000 distinct CDR3 sequences in the sample, around 21% were seen once. The sequencing input was blood. The source is a man aged 65 to 85 in good health. V is TRBV4-1 and J is TRBJ2-6, with D tentatively TRBD1 (6 bases). This chain's CDR3 is CASSRTDLSGANVLTF. The CDR3 DNA reads as TGCGCCAGCAGTCGGACAGACCTCTCTGGGGCCAACGTCCTGACTTTC.